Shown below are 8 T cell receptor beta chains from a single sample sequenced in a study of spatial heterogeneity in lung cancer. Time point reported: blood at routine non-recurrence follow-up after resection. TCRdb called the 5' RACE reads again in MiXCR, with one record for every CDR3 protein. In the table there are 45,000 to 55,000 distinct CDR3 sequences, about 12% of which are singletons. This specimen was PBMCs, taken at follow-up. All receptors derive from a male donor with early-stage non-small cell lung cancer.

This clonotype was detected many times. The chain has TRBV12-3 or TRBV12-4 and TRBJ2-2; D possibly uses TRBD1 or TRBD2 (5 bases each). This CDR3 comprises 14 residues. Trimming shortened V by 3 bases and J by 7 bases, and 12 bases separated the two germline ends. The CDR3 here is CASSFSGTLGELFF. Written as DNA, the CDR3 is TGTGCCAGCAGTTTTTCCGGGACGCTCGGGGAGCTGTTTTTT.

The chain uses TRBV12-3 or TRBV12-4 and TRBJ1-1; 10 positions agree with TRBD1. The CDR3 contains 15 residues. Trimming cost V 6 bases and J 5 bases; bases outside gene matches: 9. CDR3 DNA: TGTGCCAGCAGGTCCTGGGACAGGGGAGAAACTGAAGCTTTCTTT. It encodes CASRSWDRGETEAFF.

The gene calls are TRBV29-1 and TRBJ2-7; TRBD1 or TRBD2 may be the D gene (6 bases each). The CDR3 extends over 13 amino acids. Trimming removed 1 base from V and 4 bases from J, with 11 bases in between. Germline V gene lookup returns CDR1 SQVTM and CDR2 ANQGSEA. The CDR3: CSVEGGGGYEQYF. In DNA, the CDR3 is TGCAGCGTTGAAGGCGGAGGGGGGTACGAGCAGTACTTC.

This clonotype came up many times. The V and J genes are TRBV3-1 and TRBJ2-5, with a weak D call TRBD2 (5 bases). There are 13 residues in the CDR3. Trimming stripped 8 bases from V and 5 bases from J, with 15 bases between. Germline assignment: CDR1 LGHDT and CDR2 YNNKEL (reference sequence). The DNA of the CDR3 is TGTGCCAGCCGGACTCGGGGATCGGAGACCCAGTACTTC. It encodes CASRTRGSETQYF.

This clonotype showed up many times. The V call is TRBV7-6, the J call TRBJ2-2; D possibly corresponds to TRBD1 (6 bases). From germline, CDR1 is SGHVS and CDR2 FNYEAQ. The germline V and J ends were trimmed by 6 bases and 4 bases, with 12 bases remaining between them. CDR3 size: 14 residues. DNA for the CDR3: TGTGCCAGCAGTTTACAGGGTTCCACCGGGGAGCTGTTTTTT. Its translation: CASSLQGSTGELFF.

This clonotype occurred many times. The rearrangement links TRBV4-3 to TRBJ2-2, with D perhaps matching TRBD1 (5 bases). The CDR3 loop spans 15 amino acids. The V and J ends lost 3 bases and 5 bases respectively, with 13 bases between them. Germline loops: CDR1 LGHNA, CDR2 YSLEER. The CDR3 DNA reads TGCGCCAGCAGCCAGACAGCAGTCTGGACCGGGGAGCTGTTTTTT. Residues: CASSQTAVWTGELFF.

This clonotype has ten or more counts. The CDR3 loop reads CASSFPGGQPQHF. CDR3 in DNA: TGTGCCAGCAGTTTCCCGGGAGGGCAGCCCCAGCATTTT. V is TRBV12-3 or TRBV12-4 and J is TRBJ1-5; no clear D. The V gene lost 3 bases and the J gene lost 7 bases, with 10 bases spanning the gap. The length of the CDR3 is 13 residues.

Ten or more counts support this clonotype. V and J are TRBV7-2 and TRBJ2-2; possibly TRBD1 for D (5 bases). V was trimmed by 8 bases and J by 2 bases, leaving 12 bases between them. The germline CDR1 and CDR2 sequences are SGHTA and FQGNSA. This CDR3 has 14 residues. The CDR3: CASGQGPNTGELFF. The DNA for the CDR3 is TGTGCCAGCGGACAAGGGCCCAACACCGGGGAGCTGTTTTTT.